Included here is one T cell receptor beta chain sequence, with context. Its antigen remains unidentified. The input lacks base qualities; no much larger clone sits a single base away. Whole blood was collected in K2EDTA tubes by collaborating institutions according to the institutions' own protocols. For TCRbeta analysis, collaborator samples were shipped as frozen whole blood, as isolated PBMCs, or as DNA extracted from either sample type. This sample is part of a study of blood T cell repertoires in COVID-19 (dated by TCRdb to the early 2020s). Concerning the study at large: Samples covering the acute and convalescent phases of COVID-19 were provided by collaborators in the United States, Italy and Spain. The prospective study material was composed of cDNA or gDNA derived from T cells, B-cell-depleted T cells, or PBMCs. The dataset comprised deeply sampled blood TCRbeta repertoires from subjects exposed to, actively infected with, or recovered from COVID-19. The repertoires were made available in a free public database intended to serve as a resource for research on the immune response to SARS-CoV-2. The samples were drawn from two sources: the first 160 participants of the ongoing ImmuneRACE study, and fewer than 1,500 subjects contributed by 6 global collaborators. The sample metadata nearly always contained a de-identified subject ID, COVID-19 status, age in years and sex. HLA class I and class II types, where available, came from metadata supplied by the sample provider rather than from assay-based typing. General study outcomes and caveats: How much clinical and demographic metadata was included differed by source and by participant, and the metadata was provided uncurated.

The immunoSEQ Assay, a bias-controlled multiplex PCR, was used to amplify TCRbeta CDR3 regions from genomic DNA. In the authors' own workflow: The number of nucleated cells in each sample was estimated by amplification of reference gene primers within the assay. Sequence reads were collapsed and filtered to measure the absolute abundance of every unique TCRbeta CDR3 rearrangement. Productive Simpson clonality was computed per sample as the square root of Simpson's diversity index over productive rearrangements. In TCRdb, the immuneACCESS table is reduced to in-frame sequences with V and J assigned. These tables do not hold every clone; where another copy was compared, an unresolved V gene accounts for under half, and the others remain unexplained. The V and J calls and clone size are taken from that table; D and trimming were inferred from the DNA. This sample holds fewer than 150,000 clones; just under 85% were observed only once. The ten largest clones add up to about 13% of the sample.

Reading the germline V gene gives CDR1 SGHDT and CDR2 YYEEEE. The CDR3 contains 15 residues, cysteine and phenylalanine counted. Just the 45-base CDR3 DNA is kept, in frame starting at base 1. V and J are truncated by 4 bases and 1 base respectively, leaving an intervening sequence of 15 bases. The sequencing input was peripheral blood. Recombination joined TRBV5-6 with TRBJ2-7, and possibly TRBD2, on 5 matching bases. This TCR was recovered from a human donor in a cohort sampled during active COVID-19. The CDR3 reads as follows: CASSPKWTGSYEQYF. The base sequence is TGTGCCAGCAGCCCCAAATGGACGGGGTCCTACGAGCAGTACTTC.